One and the same sample provided the 2 T cell receptor beta chains below, sequenced in a study of technical replicates of blood from a few donors. Sequenced by immunoSEQ multiplex PCR; TCRdb stores in-frame clones only, minus some. The data show under 45,000 clones, with around 96% seen just once and approximately 0.35% held by the top ten. The source material was T cells isolated from PBMCs. The source of these receptors is a human donor in good health.

The chain employs TRBV28 and TRBJ2-2; TRBD2 matches at 8 bases. CDR1 MDHEN and CDR2 SYDVKM come from the germline V gene. CDR3 size: 18 residues. V lost 2 bases and J lost 1; bases outside the gene matches: 9. The CDR3 DNA reads TGTGCCAGCAGTTTACTAGCGGGCAATCCTCAGAACACCGGGGAGCTGTTTTTT. It specifies CASSLLAGNPQNTGELFF.

There are a few counts of this clone. The chain links TRBV29-1 to TRBJ1-2; D may be TRBD1 (5 bases). Germline CDR1 SQVTM, CDR2 ANQGSEA. The CDR3 length is 14 residues. Trimming shortened V by 4 bases and J by 0 bases, and 12 bases separated the two germline ends. The CDR3 DNA sequence: TGCAGCGTTGCTGGGAGGGGCACTAACTATGGCTACACCTTC. This codes for CSVAGRGTNYGYTF.